This is a list of T cell receptor beta chains from one sample in a study of T-cell memory formation after mild COVID-19. TCRdb re-called the 5' RACE reads through MiXCR, storing one row per CDR3 protein. The table shows about 140,000 distinct CDR3 sequences, with 11% to 15% occurring only once. Input material: PBMCs or a T cell subset sorted from them (not recorded which). The source is an adult woman who had mild COVID-19 (a few samples of this study predate the infection). Cell type and time point are not known. Both conserved end residues are part of each CDR3. A D gene is named only where the DNA matches it firmly. Not every row has a clone size; where given, it reads once, few, many or a size class.

V gene	J gene	clone size	D gene	CDR3 DNA	CDR3 protein
TRBV6-5	TRBJ1-1	-	-	TGTGCCAGCAGTCAACTGAATAAGAACACTGAAGCTTTCTTT	CASSQLNKNTEAFF
TRBV2	TRBJ2-3	-	-	TGTGCCAGCAGGTGGGGTGTTACCATCTCCACAGATACGCAGTATTTT	CASRWGVTISTDTQYF
TRBV4-2	TRBJ2-1	-	TRBD2	TGTGCCAGCAGCCAAGTATTACTAGCGGGATTGAATGAGCAGTTCTTC	CASSQVLLAGLNEQFF
TRBV4-3	TRBJ2-3	-	-	TGCGCCAGCAGCCAGGGCTGGGACACTTACACAGATACGCAGTATTTT	CASSQGWDTYTDTQYF
TRBV13	TRBJ2-7	few	TRBD1	TGTGCCAGCAGCCAGGGGGCTTGGGAGCAGTACTTC	CASSQGAWEQYF
TRBV20-1	TRBJ1-6	-	-	TGCAGTGCTAGACTATCACAAAATTCACCCCTCCACTTT	CSARLSQNSPLHF
TRBV14	TRBJ2-7	-	-	TGTGCCAGCAGCCGGGGACGGTACTACGAGCAGTACTTC	CASSRGRYYEQYF
TRBV28	TRBJ2-3	-	-	TGTGCCAGCCGGCTTGATGACATAAGCACAGATACGCAGTATTTT	CASRLDDISTDTQYF
TRBV29-1	TRBJ2-3	few	-	TGCAGCGCGTCGCCCCCCCCGACCACAGATACGCAGTATTTT	CSASPPPTTDTQYF
TRBV21-1	TRBJ1-4	-	-	TGTGCCAGCAGCAAGGGACAGGGTTTATTGTTTTTT	CASSKGQGLLFF
TRBV15	TRBJ1-1	-	-	TGTGCCACCAGGCAACTGAACACTGAAGCTTTCTTT	CATRQLNTEAFF
TRBV19	TRBJ2-1	few	TRBD2	TGTGCCAGTAGTACTGCAGCGGGAGGGCCTTATGAGCAGTTCTTC	CASSTAAGGPYEQFF
TRBV12-3/TRBV12-4	TRBJ1-2	few	TRBD1	TGTGCCAGCAAGGCGACAGGGGGCTGGTATGGCTACACCTTC	CASKATGGWYGYTF
TRBV9	TRBJ2-2	-	TRBD2	TGTGCCAGCAGCGTAGGTGGACTAGTGAAGTCCAACACCGGGGAGCTGTTTTTT	CASSVGGLVKSNTGELFF
TRBV25-1	TRBJ2-2	-	TRBD2	TGTGCCAGCAGTGAATCTGGACTAGCTCCGAACACCGGGGAGCTGTTTTTT	CASSESGLAPNTGELFF
TRBV24-1	TRBJ2-3	-	TRBD2	TGTGCCACCAGTGAAACTCCTAGCGGGAGTTCGACAGATACGCAGTATTTT	CATSETPSGSSTDTQYF
TRBV4-1	TRBJ2-1	-	TRBD1	TGCGCCAGCAGCCCTCGACAGGGAACCTACAATGAGCAGTTCTTC	CASSPRQGTYNEQFF
TRBV11-2	TRBJ2-1	many	TRBD2	TGTGCCAGCAGCTTAGTCACTAGCGGCCCGAGGCATGAGCAGTTCTTC	CASSLVTSGPRHEQFF
TRBV24-1	TRBJ2-5	-	-	TGTGCCACCAGTGTTCTTGAAAGTGGAGGGATCGTGGAGACCCAGTACTTC	CATSVLESGGIVETQYF
TRBV6-2/TRBV6-3	TRBJ2-3	few	TRBD2	TGTGCCAGCAGTTTTGGGACTAGCACGACAGATACGCAGTATTTT	CASSFGTSTTDTQYF
TRBV5-8	TRBJ2-1	-	TRBD2	TGTGCCAGCAGCTTGGTATCGGCGGGGGGCTACAATGAGCAGTTCTTC	CASSLVSAGGYNEQFF
TRBV12-3/TRBV12-4	TRBJ2-2	-	-	TGTGCCAGCAGTTCGATCTCTATGGAGACGGCGGGCACCGGGGAGCTGTTTTTT	CASSSISMETAGTGELFF
TRBV5-1	TRBJ1-1	many	-	TGTGCCAGCAGTTTGGGCACTGAAGCTTTCTTT	CASSLGTEAFF
TRBV11-3	TRBJ2-2	few	-	TGTGCCAGCAGCTATCGGGACTCTCCGAACACCGGGGAGCTGTTTTTT	CASSYRDSPNTGELFF
TRBV4-2	TRBJ2-2	-	-	TGTGCCAGCAGCCAAGATTCTGGACTACAGAACACCGGGGAGCTGTTTTTT	CASSQDSGLQNTGELFF
TRBV24-1	TRBJ2-7	-	-	TGTGCCACCAGTGATTTGCAGGGTCGCGAGCAGTACTTC	CATSDLQGREQYF
TRBV29-1	TRBJ2-7	-	-	TGCAGCGTTGGCACAGGGCAATCCTACGAGCAGTACTTC	CSVGTGQSYEQYF
TRBV6-2/TRBV6-3	TRBJ1-1	few	-	TGTGCCAGCAGTTACCGGAGACATCCTTCCACTGAAGCTTTCTTT	CASSYRRHPSTEAFF
TRBV4-3	TRBJ2-7	-	TRBD1	TGCGCCAGCAGCCCAGGGGGAAATCCCTACGAGCAGTACTTC	CASSPGGNPYEQYF
TRBV4-1	TRBJ1-4	few	-	TGCGCCAGCACAGGACGACGGCATGAAAAACTGTTTTTT	CASTGRRHEKLFF
TRBV12-3/TRBV12-4	TRBJ2-5	few	-	TGTGCCAGCAGTCCCGGGACTCTAACAAACCAAGAGACCCAGTACTTC	CASSPGTLTNQETQYF
TRBV20-1	TRBJ1-1	-	-	TGCAGTGCTAGAACGACAGGGAACACTGAAGCTTTCTTT	CSARTTGNTEAFF
TRBV6-6	TRBJ2-7	few	-	TGTGCCAGCAGTTACCCCTCGCAGGGGGGGACCTACGAGCAGTACTTC	CASSYPSQGGTYEQYF
TRBV7-8	TRBJ2-4	many	TRBD1	TGTGCCAGCAGCTTAGCGGCCTTGGGGACAGGGGGAAACATTCAGTACTTC	CASSLAALGTGGNIQYF
TRBV15	TRBJ2-1	-	TRBD2	TGTGCCACCAGCAGAGATCGGGGGGTAGTGAATGAGCAGTTCTTC	CATSRDRGVVNEQFF
TRBV12-3/TRBV12-4	TRBJ1-6	-	-	TGTGCCAGCAGTCGCTTTTATGATAACTCACCCCTCCACTTT	CASSRFYDNSPLHF
TRBV27	TRBJ2-3	many	-	TGTGCCAGCAGTTTTGGGGACGGCACAGATACGCAGTATTTT	CASSFGDGTDTQYF
TRBV6-5	TRBJ2-1	few	-	TGTGCCAGCCCCCTCCGGGGGCGAGGGTACAATGAGCAGTTCTTC	CASPLRGRGYNEQFF
TRBV28	TRBJ2-3	-	-	TGTGCCAGCAGTTTGCAAGCAGATACGCAGTATTTT	CASSLQADTQYF
TRBV24-1	TRBJ2-6	-	-	TGTGCCACCAGTGACATCGACACCAACTCTGGGGCCAACGTCCTGACTTTC	CATSDIDTNSGANVLTF
TRBV7-2	TRBJ2-3	few	TRBD2	TGTGCCAGCAGCTTAGAACCCCTATATAGCGGGAATACAGATACGCAGTATTTT	CASSLEPLYSGNTDTQYF
TRBV7-6	TRBJ2-7	few	-	TGTGCCAGCAGCTTAGGGGCCTCTGACTACGAGCAGTACTTC	CASSLGASDYEQYF